Listed below are T cell receptor beta chains from one sample, sequenced in a study of Ad26.COV2.S vaccination and SARS-CoV-2 variants. The assay was immunoSEQ multiplex PCR, and TCRdb's table has in-frame clones only and misses some. Seen here are a few hundred thousand clones, about 89% observed once, and the top ten hold approximately 1.9%. The sample here was peripheral blood, taken in a trial of Ad26.COV2.S vaccine versus placebo. The origin of the receptors is a person between 18 and 60 years old who received the Ad26.COV2.S COVID-19 vaccine or a placebo. Each CDR3 is given with its conserved first and last residue. The D gene is left open where the match is weak. Expanded clones get a size class; other rows say once, few or many, or leave the size out.

CDR3	DNA	V	J	size	D
CASSLRGLAAYEQYF	TGTGCCAGCAGTTTAAGGGGACTAGCGGCCTACGAGCAGTACTTC	TRBV27	TRBJ2-7	-	TRBD2
CASSPGPFSEAFF	TGCGCCAGCAGCCCGGGGCCTTTTAGTGAAGCTTTCTTT	TRBV4-1	TRBJ1-1	-	-
CASSPEVSGHEAFF	TGTGCCAGCAGCCCGGAGGTTTCGGGTCATGAAGCTTTCTTT	TRBV3-1/TRBV3-2	TRBJ1-1	-	-
CASRSTGPKYNEQFF	TGTGCCAGCAGGTCGACAGGCCCCAAGTACAATGAGCAGTTCTTC	TRBV25-1	TRBJ2-1	-	-
CASTIARGRGTEAFF	TGTGCCAGCACCATAGCTAGGGGGCGCGGGACTGAAGCTTTCTTT	TRBV7-2	TRBJ1-1	-	TRBD1
CASSAAGTAGYEQYF	TGTGCCAGCAGTGCTGCAGGGACAGCGGGCTACGAGCAGTACTTC	TRBV2	TRBJ2-7	-	-
CATRSGNTGELFF	TGTGCCACCCGGTCGGGGAACACCGGGGAGCTGTTTTTT	TRBV6-5	TRBJ2-2	few	-
CASSLARGNTEAFF	TGCGCCAGCAGCTTGGCCCGGGGGAACACTGAAGCTTTCTTT	TRBV5-1	TRBJ1-1	-	-
CASSLEVKAGRRDGYTF	TGTGCCAGCAGCTTGGAGGTTAAAGCGGGGCGCCGGGATGGCTACACCTTC	TRBV5-8	TRBJ1-2	-	-
CAGHLAGGPNETQYF	TGCGCCGGACACTTAGCGGGAGGGCCGAATGAGACCCAGTACTTC	TRBV10-2	TRBJ2-5	-	TRBD2
CAAASGEVTEAFF	TGTGCCGCAGCGTCAGGGGAAGTGACTGAAGCTTTCTTT	TRBV28	TRBJ1-1	-	-
CASSGLEGGLGGEQYF	TGTGCCAGCAGTGGTTTGGAGGGGGGGCTCGGCGGCGAGCAGTACTTC	TRBV25-1	TRBJ2-7	-	-
CASSVGEYYEQYF	TGTGCCAGCAGCGTAGGCGAGTACTACGAGCAGTACTTC	TRBV9	TRBJ2-7	-	-
CASSPHSGTGTGWYEQYF	TGCGCCAGCAGCCCCCACTCTGGAACCGGAACAGGGTGGTACGAGCAGTACTTC	TRBV4-1	TRBJ2-7	-	-